A single sample is the source of the 27 T cell receptor beta chains below, sequenced in a study of blood T cell repertoires in COVID-19. The assay was immunoSEQ multiplex PCR, and TCRdb's table has in-frame clones only and misses some. This sample has roughly 170,000 clones; roughly four fifths occur once, and the top ten carry roughly 7.5%. The sequenced sample consisted of peripheral blood. These receptors were taken from a middle-aged man who had recovered from COVID-19.

The CDR3 region has the DNA TGTGCCAGCAGCACAAGCCGTATCATCCTGGGAGCGGTGTACGAGCAGTACTTC. Translated: CASSTSRIILGAVYEQYF. The rearrangement uses TRBV28 and TRBJ2-7, with D maybe TRBD2 (5 bases). CDR1 is MDHEN and CDR2 is SYDVKM in the germline V gene. CDR3 length: 18 residues. With 6 bases removed from V and 4 bases from J, the gap between germline ends came to 28 bases.

The chain combines TRBV20-1 with TRBJ1-5, with a weak D call TRBD1 (5 bases). CDR3 length equals 13 residues. CDR1 and CDR2 (germline): DFQATT, SNEGSKA (reference sequence). Trimming pared 3 bases from V and 3 bases from J, leaving 9 bases between. CDR3 amino acids: CSASGAVNQPQHF. The CDR3 coding sequence is TGCAGTGCTAGTGGGGCAGTCAATCAGCCCCAGCATTTT.

V is TRBV2 and J is TRBJ2-4; D may be TRBD1 (5 bases). Germline V gene lookup returns CDR1 SNHLY and CDR2 FYNNEI. The CDR3 length is 17 residues. Trimming removed 2 bases from V and 1 base from J, with 15 bases in between. The CDR3 sequence is CASSEIEYRIAKNIQYF. The DNA of the CDR3 is TGTGCCAGCAGTGAAATTGAGTACAGGATTGCCAAAAACATTCAGTACTTC.

The chain employs TRBV9 and TRBJ2-3; the D gene is possibly TRBD1 (5 bases). The CDR3 consists of 14 residues. Germline lookup yields CDR1 SGDLS and CDR2 YYNGEE. The V and J ends lost 3 bases and 0 bases respectively, with 8 bases between them. The CDR3, as DNA: TGTGCCAGCAGCGCCCGACAGAGCACAGATACGCAGTATTTT. Its protein product is CASSARQSTDTQYF. The whole variable domain, remainder taken from reference TRBV9 and TRBJ2-3, is DSGVTQTPKHLITATGQRVTLRCSPRSGDLSVYWYQQSLDQGLQFLIQYYNGEERAKGNILERFSAQQFPDLHSELNLSSLELGDSALYFCASSARQSTDTQYFGPGTRLTVL.

This chain connects TRBV4-3 to TRBJ2-1, with D maybe TRBD2 (6 bases). Germline-derived CDR1 and CDR2 are LGHNA and YSLEER. The CDR3 spans 14 residues. V shed 2 bases and J shed 8 bases, with 13 bases lying between them. CDR3 loop: CASSQLTSRDEQFF. CDR3 nucleotides: TGCGCCAGCAGCCAACTGACTAGTCGGGATGAGCAGTTCTTC.

The chain has TRBV4-1 and TRBJ2-1, with TRBD2 matching 8 bases. The germline CDR1 and CDR2 sequences are MGHRA and YSYEKL. The ends lost 4 bases at V and 0 bases at J; junction bases unmatched: 5. This CDR3 is built from 16 residues. The chain's CDR3 is CASSRSGGSSYNEQFF. As DNA, the CDR3 is TGCGCCAGCAGCCGATCGGGAGGGAGCTCCTACAATGAGCAGTTCTTC.

CDR3 region: CASSVAENNEQFF. The DNA of the CDR3 is TGTGCCAGCAGCGTAGCGGAGAACAATGAGCAGTTCTTC. The rearrangement links TRBV9 to TRBJ2-1; D uncertain. In germline, CDR1 is SGDLS, CDR2 YYNGEE. V was pared by 0 bases and J by 5 bases, with 6 bases between. The CDR3 is 13 residues long.

The gene calls are TRBV7-2 and TRBJ2-5, with D perhaps matching TRBD2 (5 bases). The CDR3 is 13 residues long. V shed 4 bases and J shed 2 bases, with 8 bases lying between them. Germline V CDR1 and CDR2: SGHTA, FQGNSA. Written as DNA, the CDR3 is TGTGCCAGCAGCTCCCGGACTCAAGAGACCCAGTACTTC. Its protein product is CASSSRTQETQYF.

The chain combines TRBV3-1 (or the pseudogene TRBV3-2) with TRBJ2-5; 14 bases match TRBD2. The junction had 0 bases not matched to a gene; V was cut back by 5 bases and J by 4 bases. The CDR3 is 14 amino acids. Germline V gene data show CDR1 as LGHDT and CDR2 as YNNKEL (reference sequence). The CDR3 DNA is TGTGCCAGCAGCGGACTAGCGGGAGGAGAGACCCAGTACTTC. Protein sequence: CASSGLAGGETQYF.

V gene TRBV18 combines with J gene TRBJ1-5; D possibly corresponds to TRBD1 (6 bases). Germline V CDR1 and CDR2: KGHSH, LQKENI. Trimming took off 6 bases at V and 4 bases at J, with 13 bases between the two ends. This CDR3 has 14 residues. The CDR3: CASSLTDRNQPQHF. CDR3 in DNA: TGTGCCAGCTCTCTCACGGACAGAAATCAGCCCCAGCATTTT.

V is TRBV19 and J is TRBJ2-3; weak D call: TRBD1 (6 bases). V was cut by 5 bases and J by 4 bases, with 19 bases left in between. The CDR3 extends over 16 amino acids. Germline V gene lookup returns CDR1 LNHDA and CDR2 SQIVND (reference sequence). DNA for the CDR3: TGTGCCAGTAGTCCGACAGGTAACCTGGGCGCAGATACGCAGTATTTT. This encodes CASSPTGNLGADTQYF.

The chain joins TRBV15 to TRBJ2-7; 7 nucleotides match TRBD1. Germline values: CDR1 LNHNV, CDR2 YYDKDF (reference sequence). The junction had 13 bases not matched to a gene; V was cut back by 2 bases and J by 0 bases. CDR3 length: 18 residues. CDR3 coding DNA: TGTGCCACCAGCAGAACGAGAGACGGGACAGCTGTCTCCTACGAGCAGTACTTC. Residues: CATSRTRDGTAVSYEQYF.

The chain combines TRBV7-9 with TRBJ2-1; unclear D gene. V dropped 5 bases and J dropped 8 bases, with 7 bases sitting between them. The CDR3 consists of 11 residues. Per the germline V gene, CDR1 is SEHNR and CDR2 is FQNEAQ (reference sequence). CDR3 in amino acids: CASSHPHEQFF. The CDR3, as DNA: TGTGCCAGCAGCCATCCCCATGAGCAGTTCTTC. The full variable domain, in which reference TRBV7-9 and TRBJ2-1 provide the parts outside the CDR3, is DTGVSQNPRHKITKRGQNVTFRCDPISEHNRLYWYRQTLGQGPEFLTYFQNEAQLEKSRLLSDRFSAERPKGSFSTLEIQRTEQGDSAMYLCASSHPHEQFFGPGTRLTVL.

CDR3 protein: CASSERDGYGYTF. The CDR3 coding sequence is TGTGCCAGCAGCGAGCGGGACGGCTATGGCTACACCTTC. This chain uses TRBV7-6 with TRBJ1-2, with D tentatively TRBD1 (5 bases). The CDR3 covers 13 residues. The germline V and J ends were trimmed by 5 bases and 4 bases, with 11 bases remaining between them. Germline V gene data show CDR1 as SGHVS and CDR2 as FNYEAQ.

This rearrangement joins TRBV6-5 to TRBJ1-4; unclear D gene. V was pared by 6 bases and J by 1 base, with 9 bases between. This CDR3 comprises 14 residues. The germline gives CDR1 MNHEY, CDR2 SVGAGI. The CDR3 is CASRSVGTNEKLFF. As DNA, the CDR3 is TGTGCCAGCAGATCCGTCGGAACTAATGAAAAACTGTTTTTT.

V usage is TRBV2 and J usage is TRBJ2-2; 9 bases line up with TRBD1. The germline gives CDR1 SNHLY, CDR2 FYNNEI. The CDR3 runs 14 residues. The ends lost 6 bases at V and 6 bases at J; junction bases unmatched: 5. CDR3 bases: TGTGCCAGCAGGGGACAGGGAGGTTCCGGGGAGCTGTTTTTT. Translating it yields CASRGQGGSGELFF.

The CDR3 region has the DNA TGCGCCAGCAGCCAAGGGACAGGGATGGAAATTTCACCCCTCCACTTT. Protein sequence: CASSQGTGMEISPLHF. This chain uses TRBV4-1 with TRBJ1-6; 8 bases agree with TRBD1. The CDR3 runs 16 residues. With V trimmed by 1 base and J by 9 bases, 8 bases remained unmatched. CDR1 is MGHRA, CDR2 YSYEKL, per germline.

The chain carries TRBV7-2 and TRBJ1-1; D call uncertain. CDR3 size: 14 residues. The V end was cut by 1 base, the J end by 2 bases, with 8 bases between. The germline V gene has CDR1 SGHTA and CDR2 FQGNSA. The CDR3 nucleotides are TGTGCCAGCAGCTTAGGAGTCACCAACACTGAAGCTTTCTTT. It encodes CASSLGVTNTEAFF. Combining the CDR3 with reference TRBV7-2 and TRBJ1-1 gives the whole variable domain GAGVSQSPSNKVTEKGKDVELRCDPISGHTALYWYRQSLGQGLEFLIYFQGNSAPDKSGLPSDRFSAERTGGSVSTLTIQRTQQEDSAVYLCASSLGVTNTEAFFGQGTRLTVV.

This chain joins TRBV6-2 or TRBV6-3 and TRBJ1-1, with D perhaps matching TRBD1 (5 bases). The CDR3 is 14 residues long. Germline V lookup: CDR1 MNHEY, CDR2 SVGEGT. V shed 4 bases and J shed 4 bases, with 13 bases lying between them. This chain's CDR3 is CASSLQGMATEAFF. The CDR3 nucleotides read TGTGCCAGCAGTTTGCAGGGTATGGCCACTGAAGCTTTCTTT.

This clone was found a few times. V is TRBV6-5 and J is TRBJ2-2, with no clear D. CDR3 length: 13 amino acids. Germline V CDR1 and CDR2: MNHEY, SVGAGI. The V end lost 2 bases, the J end lost 7 bases, and 8 bases lay between the germline ends. As DNA, the CDR3 is TGTGCCAGCAGTTACGCATCTAACGGGGAGCTGTTTTTT. This sequence encodes CASSYASNGELFF.

The rearrangement uses TRBV4-3 and TRBJ2-3, with TRBD1 identical over 9 bases. CDR1 and CDR2 from the germline V gene are LGHNA and YSLEER. The length of the CDR3 is 15 residues. Unmatched junction bases numbered 6, after V lost 4 bases and J lost 4 bases. The chain's CDR3 is CASSPSGTGSDTQYF. DNA of the CDR3: TGCGCCAGCAGCCCATCCGGGACAGGGTCAGATACGCAGTATTTT.

The chain recombines TRBV6-5 with TRBJ2-2; TRBD1 is a possible D gene (6 bases). CDR3 length: 16 amino acids. Trimming removed 2 bases at V and 3 bases at J, with 13 bases between. Germline V gives CDR1 MNHEY, CDR2 SVGAGI. In nucleotides, the CDR3 is TGTGCCAGCAGTTACATGGTAGAGGGGGACACCGGGGAGCTGTTTTTT. Translated: CASSYMVEGDTGELFF.

The V gene is TRBV10-3, the J gene TRBJ1-1; perhaps TRBD1 as D (6 bases). Germline V gene data show CDR1 as ENHRY and CDR2 as SYGVKD. The CDR3 covers 14 residues. Trimming removed 7 bases from V and 1 base from J, with 13 bases in between. The CDR3 is CAIKPGQTNTEAFF. CDR3 nucleotide sequence: TGTGCCATCAAACCGGGACAAACGAACACTGAAGCTTTCTTT.

V is TRBV5-1 and J is TRBJ1-2; D uncertain. The CDR3 sequence is 13 residues long. Germline loops: CDR1 SGHRS, CDR2 YFSETQ. The germline V and J ends were trimmed by 0 bases and 0 bases, with 3 bases remaining between them. The CDR3 spells CASSLGANYGYTF. DNA of the CDR3: TGCGCCAGCAGCTTGGGAGCTAACTATGGCTACACCTTC. The entire variable domain, with the rest obtained from reference TRBV5-1 and TRBJ1-2, is as follows: KAGVTQTPRYLIKTRGQQVTLSCSPISGHRSVSWYQQTPGQGLQFLFEYFSETQRNKGNFPGRFSGRQFSNSRSEMNVSTLELGDSALYLCASSLGANYGYTFGSGTRLTVV.

This clone was seen once. The rearrangement links TRBV5-4 to TRBJ2-5, with TRBD2 matching 11 bases. This CDR3 spans 15 amino acids. The V gene end was trimmed by 4 bases and the J gene end by 10 bases; junction bases not matched to a gene: 12. Germline V CDR1 and CDR2: SGHNT, YYREEE (reference sequence). CDR3 DNA sequence: TGTGCCAGCAGCCCCTCGACTAGCGGGGCCTTGTTCCAGTACTTC. Its protein product is CASSPSTSGALFQYF.

The rearrangement joins TRBV24-1 to TRBJ2-5; TRBD2 might be the D (5 bases). The V gene's germline CDR1 is KGHDR and CDR2 SFDVKD. Trimming left V 4 bases short and J 5 bases short, with 16 bases between. The CDR3 has 15 residues. CDR3 region: CATSEPAPRGETQYF. The CDR3 DNA reads as TGTGCCACCAGTGAACCCGCCCCCCGCGGGGAGACCCAGTACTTC.

A word on this clone: At one of its ends the junction is not consistent with the germline gene, which may arise from a read error. This chain connects TRBV7-7 to TRBJ2-7; 9 nucleotides align to TRBD2. The germline V gene has CDR1 SSHAT and CDR2 FNYEAQ (reference sequence). The CDR3 loop spans 17 amino acids. CDR3 coding DNA: TGTGCTAGCAGCTTAGCGATAGCGGGAGTGCTTACCTACGAGCAGTACTTC. Residues: CASSLAIAGVLTYEQYF. The variable domain in full, with the rest retrieved from reference TRBV7-7 and TRBJ2-7, is GAGVSQSPRYKVTKRGQDVTLRCDPISSHATLYWYQQALGQGPEFLTYFNYEAQPDKSGLPSDRFSAERPEGSISTLTIQRTEQRDSAMYRCASSLAIAGVLTYEQYFGPGTRLTVT.